This T cell receptor (beta chain) stems from a study of Tregs in tolerant kidney transplant recipients. Clones were sequenced by immunoSEQ multiplex PCR, and TCRdb holds only the in-frame ones, with some missing. Of around 230,000 clones listed, about four fifths are singletons. V was shortened by 5 bases and J by 5 bases, with 12 bases between the two germline ends. In germline, CDR1 is MNHEY, CDR2 SVGAGI. The CDR3 is 13 amino acids. This clonotype was obtained from a human donor in good health. The V call is TRBV6-5, the J call TRBJ2-5; D gene ambiguous. Sequenced sample: CD4+ T cells from blood. The CDR3 loop reads CASSVRLAETQYF. CDR3 nucleotides: TGTGCCAGCAGTGTACGGCTGGCGGAGACCCAGTACTTC.